Each of the 12 T cell receptor beta chains below was sequenced from the same sample in a study of molecular identifiers for immune sequencing clone quantification. Via MiXCR, TCRdb re-called the PCR reads, giving one row per CDR3 protein. The sample yields about 510,000 distinct CDR3 sequences, about a fifth seen once. The sample taken for sequencing was naive CD8+ T cells from blood, with Jurkat cell RNA spiked in. Subset defined: FACS-sorted CD8+CD4-CCR7+CD45RA+ naive T cells. The receptors come from a human donor in good health. Some libraries in this study had Jurkat cell RNA spiked in.

Ten or more counts support this clonotype. The chain carries TRBV30 and TRBJ2-6; D perhaps matches TRBD1 (6 bases). The V end was cut by 2 bases, the J end by 2 bases, with 16 bases between. This CDR3 is 17 amino acids long. Germline V gene lookup returns CDR1 GTSNPN and CDR2 SVGIG (reference sequence). The CDR3 protein is CAWSLQGSLAGANVLTF. CDR3 sequence (DNA): TGTGCCTGGAGTTTACAGGGTTCCTTAGCTGGGGCCAACGTCCTGACTTTC.

J is TRBJ1-5 and V is TRBV19, with TRBD1 identical over 8 bases. With 3 bases clipped from V and 9 bases from J, the junction kept 7 bases outside the gene matches. This CDR3 comprises 14 residues. Germline loops: CDR1 LNHDA, CDR2 SQIVND (reference sequence). CDR3 sequence (DNA): TGTGCCAGTAGTATCCAGGGGGCCTATCGGCCCCAGCATTTT. This encodes CASSIQGAYRPQHF.

This clonotype has a handful of counts. The chain is built from TRBV5-1 and TRBJ2-1; 7 bases are shared with TRBD2. The V gene's germline CDR1 is SGHRS and CDR2 YFSETQ. V lost 0 bases and J lost 10; bases outside the gene matches: 10. The CDR3 contains 15 residues. As DNA, the CDR3 is TGCGCCAGCAGCTTGGCTAGCGGTACCTTCCGGGAGCAGTTCTTC. Its translation is CASSLASGTFREQFF. Variable domain in full (rest from reference TRBV5-1 and TRBJ2-1): KAGVTQTPRYLIKTRGQQVTLSCSPISGHRSVSWYQQTPGQGLQFLFEYFSETQRNKGNFPGRFSGRQFSNSRSEMNVSTLELGDSALYLCASSLASGTFREQFFGPGTRLTVL.

This clonotype occurred many times. This sequence joins TRBV6-1 and TRBJ1-1; 7 bases fit TRBD1. Germline V gives CDR1 MNHNS, CDR2 SASEGT. The V and J ends lost 1 base and 5 bases, in that order; junction bases with no gene match: 7. There are 15 residues in the CDR3. The CDR3 nucleotides read TGTGCCAGCAGTGAAGACGACAGGGAGAGTACTGAAGCTTTCTTT. Translating gives CASSEDDRESTEAFF.

At least ten counts were recorded for this clonotype. The chain uses TRBV4-1 and TRBJ2-5; D unresolved. Trimming removed 4 bases at V and 1 base at J, with 4 bases between. Germline V CDR1 and CDR2: MGHRA, YSYEKL. The CDR3 contains 12 residues. The CDR3 spells CASSLSQETQYF. Here the CDR3 DNA reads TGCGCCAGCAGCCTAAGCCAAGAGACCCAGTACTTC.

The chain combines TRBV4-3 with TRBJ2-2; no clear D gene. The V end lost 2 bases, the J end lost 7 bases, and 14 bases lay between the germline ends. The CDR3 loop spans 15 amino acids. CDR1 is LGHNA, CDR2 YSLEER, per germline. This CDR3 is CASSQSEFQHGELFF. The CDR3 DNA reads TGCGCCAGCAGCCAATCGGAGTTTCAACACGGGGAGCTGTTTTTT.

This clonotype was seen ten or more times. This chain links TRBV6-5 with TRBJ1-1; D call uncertain. V lost 5 bases, J lost 0 bases, and 13 bases lay in between. The CDR3 contains 15 residues. Germline V gene data show CDR1 as MNHEY and CDR2 as SVGAGI. DNA of the CDR3: TGTGCCAGCAGTCACCCCAAGGAGATGAACACTGAAGCTTTCTTT. Its protein is CASSHPKEMNTEAFF.

This clonotype was seen more than once but under ten times. This chain uses TRBV25-1 with TRBJ2-7; 8 bases are a match to TRBD1. Per germline, CDR1 MGHDK and CDR2 SYGVNS. The trim removed 4 bases at V and 2 bases at J, leaving 10 bases unmatched. This CDR3 is 16 amino acids long. CDR3 in amino acids: CASSGKGTGMTYEQYF. CDR3 coding DNA: TGTGCCAGCAGTGGTAAGGGGACAGGAATGACCTACGAGCAGTACTTC.

This clonotype was recorded at least ten times. V usage is TRBV20-1 and J usage is TRBJ2-3; 7 bases match TRBD2. The CDR3 length is 16 residues. The trim removed 0 bases at V and 4 bases at J, leaving 10 bases unmatched. Looked up from germline, CDR1 is DFQATT and CDR2 is SNEGSKA (reference sequence). The CDR3 spells CSARDFQRGPPDTQYF. The CDR3 DNA reads as TGCAGTGCTAGAGATTTTCAGCGGGGACCTCCAGATACGCAGTATTTT.

The J gene is TRBJ2-2, the V gene TRBV6-5; D unresolved. With 6 bases removed from V and 6 bases from J, the gap between germline ends came to 11 bases. CDR3 length: 13 amino acids. CDR1 is MNHEY, CDR2 SVGAGI, per germline. The DNA of the CDR3 is TGTGCCAGCAGCCTCATATTCCCCGGGGAGCTGTTTTTT. Translation: CASSLIFPGELFF.

This clonotype was counted a few times. The gene calls are TRBV30 and TRBJ1-6; D not certain. Trimming shortened V by 2 bases and J by 7 bases, and 18 bases separated the two germline ends. This CDR3 spans 16 amino acids. Germline CDR1 and CDR2: GTSNPN and SVGIG (reference sequence). This chain's CDR3 is CAWSSGSSDWNSPLHF. The DNA for the CDR3 is TGTGCCTGGAGTTCGGGGTCATCGGATTGGAATTCACCCCTCCACTTT.

This clonotype has at least ten counts. This chain connects TRBV5-1 to TRBJ2-3; D is unresolved. The V gene lost 6 bases and the J gene lost 0 bases, with 17 bases spanning the gap. The CDR3 covers 16 residues. Germline assignment: CDR1 SGHRS and CDR2 YFSETQ. The chain's CDR3 is CASNPWAGPSTDTQYF. CDR3 in DNA: TGCGCCAGCAATCCCTGGGCCGGCCCCAGCACAGATACGCAGTATTTT.